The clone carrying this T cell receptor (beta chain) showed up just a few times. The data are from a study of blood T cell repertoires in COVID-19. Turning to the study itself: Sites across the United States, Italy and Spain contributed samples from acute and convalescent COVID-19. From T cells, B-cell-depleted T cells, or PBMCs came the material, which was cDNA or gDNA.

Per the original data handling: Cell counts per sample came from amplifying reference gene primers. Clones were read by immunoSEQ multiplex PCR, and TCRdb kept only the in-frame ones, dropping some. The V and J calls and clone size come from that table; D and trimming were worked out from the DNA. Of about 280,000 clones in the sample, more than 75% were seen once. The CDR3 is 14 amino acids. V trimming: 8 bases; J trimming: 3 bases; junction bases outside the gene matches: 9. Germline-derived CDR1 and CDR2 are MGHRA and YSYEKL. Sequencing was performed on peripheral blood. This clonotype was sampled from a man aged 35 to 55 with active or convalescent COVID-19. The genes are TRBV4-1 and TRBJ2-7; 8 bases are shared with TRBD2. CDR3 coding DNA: TGCGCCAGCGCCACGGTAGCGGGGAACTACGAGCAGTACTTC. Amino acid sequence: CASATVAGNYEQYF.